The 30 T cell receptor beta chains reported below all come from one sample, sequenced in a study of post-analysis software for immune sequencing data. Study-wide points: The five TRBV segments detected at higher frequency in patients than in controls included TRBV5-6, TRBV5-1 and TRBV20-1.

Their antigen targets remain unknown. TCR beta cDNA libraries had unique molecular identifiers. Each CDR3 protein is one row after TCRdb ran MiXCR on the PCR reads. The data contain 740,000 or so distinct CDR3 sequences, 53% of them singletons. The sequenced material came from blood. The receptors derive from a girl aged 5-17 years with multiple sclerosis.

The chain carries TRBV7-6 and TRBJ2-1; D is tentatively TRBD1 or TRBD2 (6 bases each). The germline gives CDR1 SGHVS, CDR2 FNYEAQ. This CDR3 spans 16 amino acids. With 0 bases removed from V and 4 bases from J, the gap between germline ends came to 13 bases. CDR3 bases: TGTGCCAGCAGCTTAGCCGGGGGCAGCTATTACAATGAGCAGTTCTTC. This sequence encodes CASSLAGGSYYNEQFF.

V usage is TRBV11-2 and J usage is TRBJ1-2; D is undetermined. The germline V and J ends were trimmed by 5 bases and 8 bases, with 18 bases remaining between them. CDR1 and CDR2 from the germline V gene are SGHAT and FQNNGV. CDR3 length: 14 residues. CDR3: CASSPQTGPWGYTF. CDR3 DNA sequence: TGTGCCAGCAGCCCCCAAACGGGCCCTTGGGGCTACACCTTC.

This clonotype was seen a handful of times. This chain's CDR3 is CASSLANYEQYF. The DNA of the CDR3 is TGTGCCAGCAGCTTAGCCAACTACGAGCAGTACTTC. This rearrangement joins TRBV7-9 to TRBJ2-7; unclear D gene. The CDR3 extends over 12 amino acids. Germline loops: CDR1 SEHNR, CDR2 FQNEAQ (reference sequence). V was trimmed by 0 bases and J by 3 bases, leaving 3 bases between them.

The CDR3 loop reads CASSLDGRSYGYTF. The CDR3 DNA reads TGTGCCAGCAGCTTAGATGGGAGAAGCTATGGCTACACCTTC. This sequence joins TRBV7-9 and TRBJ1-2; D remains ambiguous. This CDR3 is 14 amino acids long. Germline V gene lookup returns CDR1 SEHNR and CDR2 FQNEAQ (reference sequence). Between the trimmed V and J ends, which lost 1 base and 4 bases, there was a span of 10 bases.

The rearrangement uses TRBV20-1 and TRBJ1-2; the match to TRBD1 covers 8 bases. The CDR3 spans 15 residues. Per the germline V gene, CDR1 is DFQATT and CDR2 is SNEGSKA (reference sequence). The junction had 7 bases not matched to a gene; V was cut back by 3 bases and J by 1 base. DNA for the CDR3: TGCAGTGCTAGGGAGCAGGGGGCCGTTAACTATGGCTACACCTTC. Encoded protein: CSAREQGAVNYGYTF.

About this clonotype itself: The junction shows a germline mismatch at one end, possibly a read error. The rearrangement uses TRBV7-2 and TRBJ2-1; D is perhaps TRBD2 (7 bases). This CDR3 contains 16 residues. Germline assignment: CDR1 SGHTA and CDR2 FQGNSA. Here the CDR3 DNA reads TGTGCCAGTAGCTTATTAGGGGGAGGGCACTACAATGAGCAGTTCTTC. Translating it yields CASSLLGGGHYNEQFF.

The chain has TRBV29-1 and TRBJ2-2; D uncertain. Germline assignment: CDR1 SQVTM and CDR2 ANQGSEA. The length of the CDR3 is 10 residues. Trimming stripped 7 bases from V and 5 bases from J, with 5 bases between. DNA for the CDR3: TGCAGCGCCTATACCGGGGAGCTGTTTTTT. Protein product: CSAYTGELFF.

This clonotype was seen more than once but under ten times. V gene TRBV4-2 combines with J gene TRBJ2-5, with D perhaps being TRBD1 or TRBD2 (5 bases each). This CDR3 spans 14 amino acids. Germline lookup yields CDR1 LGHNA and CDR2 YNFKEQ. V shed 0 bases and J shed 4 bases, with 9 bases lying between them. CDR3 nucleotides: TGTGCCAGCAGCCAAGATTGGGGGAGAGAGACCCAGTACTTC. Amino acid sequence: CASSQDWGRETQYF.

This chain links TRBV29-1 with TRBJ2-1; tentative D call: TRBD2 (7 bases). The germline V gene has CDR1 SQVTM and CDR2 ANQGSEA. The CDR3 sequence is 13 residues long. The V end was cut by 6 bases, the J end by 1 base, with 10 bases between. The CDR3 DNA reads TGCAGCGTAGAGGGGGGGTCCTACAATGAGCAGTTCTTC. Protein: CSVEGGSYNEQFF.

The J gene is TRBJ2-1, the V gene TRBV7-3; D is perhaps TRBD2 (6 bases). The CDR3 is 15 amino acids. The V gene's germline CDR1 is SGHTA and CDR2 FQGTGA. V lost 4 bases to trimming and J lost 0 bases, with 10 bases between them. CDR3 DNA: TGTGCCAGCAGCTCGATCGGGGGCTCCTACAATGAGCAGTTCTTC. Amino acids: CASSSIGGSYNEQFF.

With regard to this clonotype: Its ends do not fully match the called genes, so a read error is possible. V and J are TRBV7-2 and TRBJ1-2; the D gene is possibly TRBD1 (6 bases). Germline V gives CDR1 SGHTA, CDR2 FQGNSA. The CDR3 is 16 residues long. This CDR3 is CASSFTGRTFGNGHTF. In nucleotides, the CDR3 is TGTGCCAGCAGCTTTACAGGGCGGACTTTTGGGAATGGCCACACCTTC.

The V and J genes are TRBV12-3 or TRBV12-4 and TRBJ1-5; 8 bases are a match to TRBD1. The ends lost 7 bases at V and 5 bases at J; junction bases unmatched: 4. The CDR3 consists of 13 residues. Here the CDR3 DNA reads TGTGCCAGCACCGGACAGGGCTATCAGCCCCAGCATTTT. Translating gives CASTGQGYQPQHF.

As concerns this clonotype: A much larger clone lies a single base off, so this may be a read error. This rearrangement joins TRBV29-1 to TRBJ2-1; weak D call: TRBD2 (7 bases). V lost 5 bases and J lost 13, with 15 bases in between. CDR1 is SQVTM and CDR2 is ANQGSEA in the germline V gene. The CDR3 runs 11 residues. The CDR3 coding sequence is TGCAGCGTTTGGGAGGGGGAGACCCAGTTCTTC. Residues: CSVWEGETQFF.

V gene TRBV7-9 combines with J gene TRBJ2-1; D might be TRBD1 or TRBD2, each matching 5 bases. The CDR3 spans 14 residues. Trimming took 3 bases from V and 5 from J, leaving 11 bases between them. CDR1 SEHNR and CDR2 FQNEAQ come from the germline V gene (reference sequence). CDR3 in amino acids: CASSFTGTNNEQFF. The DNA for the CDR3 is TGTGCCAGCAGCTTTACCGGGACCAACAATGAGCAGTTCTTC.

As regards this clonotype: A read error may produce the germline difference seen at one junction end. V is TRBV7-9 and J is TRBJ2-5, with D possibly being TRBD1 or TRBD2 (5 bases each). This CDR3 region has 14 residues. Germline V CDR1 and CDR2: SEHNR, FQNEAQ (reference sequence). CDR3 in amino acids: CASSLGGYQGTQYF. The CDR3, as DNA: TGTGCCAGCAGCTTAGGGGGGTACCAAGGGACCCAGTACTTC.

The table lists this clonotype with a few counts. The V gene is TRBV2, the J gene TRBJ1-6, with a tentative D call TRBD1 (5 bases). Between the trimmed V and J ends, which lost 6 bases and 7 bases, there was a span of 13 bases. CDR3 size: 14 residues. The germline gives CDR1 SNHLY, CDR2 FYNNEI. The CDR3 here is CASSRDGQNSPLHF. The CDR3 bases are TGTGCCAGCAGCCGGGACGGTCAAAATTCACCCCTCCACTTT. Drawing the rest from reference TRBV2 and TRBJ1-6, the complete variable domain is EPEVTQTPSHQVTQMGQEVILRCVPISNHLYFYWYRQILGQKVEFLVSFYNNEISEKSEIFDDQFSVERPDGSNFTLKIRSTKLEDSAMYFCASSRDGQNSPLHFGNGTRLTVT.

The V call is TRBV12-5, the J call TRBJ2-7, with a weak D call TRBD1 (5 bases). Trimming took 0 bases from V and 2 from J, leaving 14 bases between them. There are 16 residues in the CDR3. The germline V gene encodes CDR1 LGHNT and CDR2 FRNRAP. As DNA, the CDR3 is TGTGCTAGTGGTTTGGTAGGGGTTGGTTTAACCTACGAGCAGTACTTC. It translates to CASGLVGVGLTYEQYF.

The genes are TRBV12-3 or TRBV12-4 and TRBJ2-7; D gene ambiguous. The CDR3 is 14 residues long. Deletions cut 3 bases from V and 4 bases from J, with 13 bases between. CDR3 sequence reads: CASSLGGPLYEQYF. The CDR3 bases are TGTGCCAGCAGTTTGGGCGGACCTCTATACGAGCAGTACTTC.

The chain joins TRBV7-3 to TRBJ2-3; D possibly corresponds to TRBD2 (6 bases). There are 15 residues in the CDR3. Trimming took off 2 bases at V and 0 bases at J, with 9 bases between the two ends. Germline loops: CDR1 SGHTA, CDR2 FQGTGA. The CDR3 nucleotides read TGTGCCAGCAGCTTAGCTAGCGCGAGCACAGATACGCAGTATTTT. Translation gives CASSLASASTDTQYF.

The chain employs TRBV7-9 and TRBJ2-7; D might be TRBD1 (5 bases). Germline CDR1 is SEHNR and CDR2 is FQNEAQ (reference sequence). Trimming took 3 bases from V and 5 from J, leaving 11 bases between them. The CDR3 spans 13 residues. DNA for the CDR3: TGTGCCAGCAGCTTCGCGCAGGGTAACGAGCAGTACTTC. Translation gives CASSFAQGNEQYF.

The chain joins TRBV6-5 to TRBJ1-1; D is uncertain. The CDR3 covers 17 residues. The germline gives CDR1 MNHEY, CDR2 SVGAGI. The V end lost 2 bases, the J end lost 1 base, and 17 bases lay between the germline ends. CDR3 amino acids: CASSYPPPAGPNTEAFF. CDR3 nucleotide sequence: TGTGCCAGCAGTTACCCCCCTCCCGCGGGCCCGAACACTGAAGCTTTCTTT.

This chain joins TRBV5-1 and TRBJ1-1; no firm D call. The CDR3 length is 12 residues. Germline CDR1 SGHRS, CDR2 YFSETQ. The ends were cut back, 4 bases at V and 11 bases at J, with 15 bases in the middle. The CDR3 sequence is CASSQDFAAAFF. CDR3 nucleotides: TGCGCCAGCAGCCAGGACTTCGCTGCGGCTTTCTTT.

This clonotype appeared a few times. This rearrangement joins TRBV20-1 to TRBJ2-5; TRBD1 aligns across 12 bases. The V gene's germline CDR1 is DFQATT and CDR2 SNEGSKA (reference sequence). The V and J ends lost 6 bases and 10 bases, in that order; junction bases with no gene match: 21. The CDR3 totals 17 residues. The CDR3 bases are TGCAGTGCCAGATCCTCTGCGGGACAGGGGGCAAGGTCAGGCCAGTACTTC. This translates into CSARSSAGQGARSGQYF.

J is TRBJ2-3 and V is TRBV29-1; perhaps TRBD2 as D (5 bases). Trimming removed 7 bases from V and 7 bases from J, with 18 bases in between. This CDR3 has 13 amino acids. Germline V gene sequence: CDR1 SQVTM, CDR2 ANQGSEA. CDR3 protein: CSAVFASQHTQYF. The CDR3 coding sequence is TGCAGCGCGGTGTTCGCTAGCCAACATACGCAGTATTTT.

This clonotype was counted a single time. The chain has TRBV12-5 and TRBJ2-7, with D possibly being TRBD2 (6 bases). The CDR3 runs 15 residues. Trimming removed 0 bases from V and 2 bases from J, with 11 bases in between. Germline CDR1 reads LGHNT; CDR2 reads FRNRAP. CDR3 in amino acids: CASGLVWGGTYEQYF. The CDR3 DNA is TGTGCTAGTGGTTTGGTATGGGGAGGCACCTACGAGCAGTACTTC.

The chain recombines TRBV6-2 or TRBV6-3 with TRBJ2-2, with no clear D. The CDR3 totals 14 residues. Germline CDR1 MNHEY, CDR2 SVGEGT. Deletions cut 7 bases from V and 0 bases from J, with 9 bases between. The CDR3 protein is CASTGSTNTGELFF. In DNA, the CDR3 is TGTGCCAGCACCGGATCGACGAACACCGGGGAGCTGTTTTTT.

This clonotype was picked up a small number of times. The V call is TRBV25-1, the J call TRBJ2-5, with 11 bases aligning to TRBD2. Germline CDR1 MGHDK, CDR2 SYGVNS. The length of the CDR3 is 16 residues. V shed 1 base, J shed 2 bases, and the junction held 3 bases outside the gene matches. CDR3 DNA sequence: TGTGCCAGCAGTGAATGGGCTAGCGGGAGGCAAGAGACCCAGTACTTC. It codes for CASSEWASGRQETQYF.

V is TRBV29-1 and J is TRBJ2-5; D possibly corresponds to TRBD2 (6 bases). The CDR3 consists of 13 residues. Germline loops: CDR1 SQVTM, CDR2 ANQGSEA. V dropped 4 bases and J dropped 5 bases, with 14 bases sitting between them. The DNA for the CDR3 is TGCAGCGTTGGGTCGAGCGGGTCCGAGACCCAGTACTTC. It is translated as CSVGSSGSETQYF.

The V gene is TRBV2, the J gene TRBJ2-7; D may be TRBD2 (6 bases). V was cut by 6 bases and J by 8 bases, with 11 bases left in between. CDR3 length: 11 amino acids. Germline V lookup: CDR1 SNHLY, CDR2 FYNNEI. The CDR3 DNA reads as TGTGCCAGCAGACCGGGACTTCAGCAGTACTTC. Residues: CASRPGLQQYF. Full variable domain (outside the CDR3, taken from reference TRBV2 and TRBJ2-7): EPEVTQTPSHQVTQMGQEVILRCVPISNHLYFYWYRQILGQKVEFLVSFYNNEISEKSEIFDDQFSVERPDGSNFTLKIRSTKLEDSAMYFCASRPGLQQYFGPGTRLTVT.

V is TRBV6-5 and J is TRBJ1-1; no clear D gene. V was trimmed by 3 bases and J by 2 bases, leaving 13 bases between them. This CDR3 region has 15 residues. Germline CDR1 MNHEY, CDR2 SVGAGI. CDR3 in amino acids: CASSYTDRSNTEAFF. As DNA, the CDR3 is TGTGCCAGCAGTTATACAGATAGGTCTAACACTGAAGCTTTCTTT.